These T cell receptor beta chains were read from a single sample in a study of monozygotic twins with inflammatory bowel disease. From its re-call of the 5' RACE reads, TCRdb lists each CDR3 protein once, without DNA. The repertoire table contains 45,000 or so distinct CDR3 sequences. The sample was blood. Every receptor here comes from a human donor with ulcerative colitis or Crohn's disease, or a healthy co-twin of an affected twin (not recorded which). The CDR3 runs from the conserved cysteine through the conserved F or W. Size values are once, few and many counts, or a class for expanded clones, and some rows have none.

V gene: TRBV27
J gene: TRBJ2-7
clone size: -
CDR3 protein: CASSFDSSRRLEQYF

V gene: TRBV10-2
J gene: TRBJ1-6
clone size: -
CDR3 protein: CASSYRENSPLHF

V gene: TRBV5-1
J gene: TRBJ2-7
clone size: -
CDR3 protein: CASSSGTGVGQYF

V gene: TRBV6-5
J gene: TRBJ2-7
clone size: -
CDR3 protein: CASSYSSGAPYEQYF

V gene: TRBV4-1
J gene: TRBJ2-2
clone size: -
CDR3 protein: CASSQPVRSGELFF

V gene: TRBV7-8
J gene: TRBJ1-1
clone size: -
CDR3 protein: CASSLALVQGHEAFF

V gene: TRBV12-3/TRBV12-4
J gene: TRBJ2-1
clone size: -
CDR3 protein: CASSLELAAYNEQFF

V gene: TRBV29-1
J gene: TRBJ1-2
clone size: -
CDR3 protein: CSAEGQGADYTF

V gene: TRBV10-1
J gene: TRBJ2-2
clone size: -
CDR3 protein: CASSGPSGGASGELFF

V gene: TRBV4-1
J gene: TRBJ2-5
clone size: -
CDR3 protein: CASCVTGDGFGETQYF

V gene: TRBV5-5
J gene: TRBJ1-4
clone size: -
CDR3 protein: CASSLGGINEKLFF

V gene: TRBV4-3
J gene: TRBJ1-4
clone size: -
CDR3 protein: CASRLLTTGGPTNEKLFF

V gene: TRBV5-1
J gene: TRBJ2-2
clone size: medium-sized
CDR3 protein: CASSLGGVRPGELFF

V gene: TRBV5-4
J gene: TRBJ1-2
clone size: -
CDR3 protein: CASSENSDRGYGYTF

V gene: TRBV9
J gene: TRBJ2-3
clone size: -
CDR3 protein: CASSVAERGSTQYF

V gene: TRBV13
J gene: TRBJ2-7
clone size: -
CDR3 protein: CASSTGQIAYEQYF

V gene: TRBV12-3/TRBV12-4
J gene: TRBJ1-2
clone size: -
CDR3 protein: CASSPGPTKYGYTF

V gene: TRBV21-1
J gene: TRBJ1-2
clone size: -
CDR3 protein: CASSKVPRTSYGYTF

V gene: TRBV27
J gene: TRBJ2-7
clone size: -
CDR3 protein: CASSSPRDRETYEQYF

V gene: TRBV12-3/TRBV12-4
J gene: TRBJ2-1
clone size: -
CDR3 protein: CASSPNPTGGNEQFF

V gene: TRBV4-3
J gene: TRBJ2-1
clone size: -
CDR3 protein: CASSHPGSSYNEQFF

V gene: TRBV5-1
J gene: TRBJ2-7
clone size: -
CDR3 protein: CASSTSEGEQYF

V gene: TRBV29-1
J gene: TRBJ2-3
clone size: -
CDR3 protein: CSGTTGGSTDTQYF

V gene: TRBV28
J gene: TRBJ2-1
clone size: -
CDR3 protein: CASSLPGLNNEQFF

V gene: TRBV7-9
J gene: TRBJ2-5
clone size: -
CDR3 protein: CASSPLGDREETQYF

V gene: TRBV12-3/TRBV12-4
J gene: TRBJ2-1
clone size: -
CDR3 protein: CASSPGLFSYNEQFF

V gene: TRBV28
J gene: TRBJ1-1
clone size: -
CDR3 protein: CASSLMVGSTAEGAFF

V gene: TRBV5-1
J gene: TRBJ2-1
clone size: -
CDR3 protein: CASSLGPSASYNEQFF

V gene: TRBV20-1
J gene: TRBJ2-1
clone size: medium-sized
CDR3 protein: CSAREAGGYNEQFF